Below are 4 T cell receptor beta chains sequenced from a single sample in a study of T cells of healthy individuals. TCRdb re-called the 5' RACE reads through MiXCR, storing one row per CDR3 protein. The repertoire has about 82,000 distinct CDR3 sequences, roughly 5.1% of them found once; the top ten carry about 7.5%. The receptors come from a female donor in good health.

This clonotype appeared a few times. CDR3 amino acids: CASSLGVVGNQPQHF. The CDR3 nucleotides read TGTGCCAGCAGCTTAGGAGTAGTTGGCAATCAGCCCCAGCATTTT. This rearrangement joins TRBV7-9 to TRBJ1-5; D is unresolved. V gave up 1 base and J gave up 2 bases, with 9 bases separating them. CDR3 size: 15 residues. Germline loops: CDR1 SEHNR, CDR2 FQNEAQ (reference sequence).

The chain is built from TRBV12-3 or TRBV12-4 and TRBJ1-1; D might be TRBD1 (6 bases). The CDR3 totals 15 residues. V shed 6 bases and J shed 1 base, with 15 bases lying between them. The CDR3 DNA sequence: TGTGCCAGCAGCCACATTGACAGGCCGAACACTGAAGCTTTCTTT. Its translation is CASSHIDRPNTEAFF.

This clonotype was detected only a few times. This chain links TRBV9 with TRBJ2-3, with 10 bases fitting TRBD1. The J segment lost 0 bases and the V segment lost 0 bases, leaving 1 base of the junction unmatched. The CDR3 covers 16 residues. Per germline, CDR1 SGDLS and CDR2 YYNGEE. The CDR3 coding sequence is TGTGCCAGCAGCGTAGGGGACAGGGGAAGCACAGATACGCAGTATTTT. Its translation: CASSVGDRGSTDTQYF.

The chain recombines TRBV6-2 or TRBV6-3 with TRBJ1-2, with D perhaps matching TRBD1 (5 bases). Germline CDR1 MNHEY, CDR2 SVGEGT. The CDR3 spans 17 residues. Trimming removed 7 bases from V and 8 bases from J, with 29 bases in between. The CDR3 protein is CASTKGKEGKESWGYTF. The CDR3 nucleotides read TGTGCCAGCACTAAAGGGAAAGAGGGGAAGGAGTCTTGGGGCTACACCTTC.